The rows below give T cell receptor beta chains drawn from one sample of a study of STAT5B mutations in CD4+ large granular lymphocyte leukemia. Produced via immunoSEQ multiplex PCR; TCRdb's table is partial and in-frame only. The sample carries tens of thousands of clones, 60% to 80% recorded once. The sequenced sample was CD4+ T cells from blood buffy coats. These receptors originate from a human donor in good health. Each CDR3 is given with its conserved first and last residue. Fields, in order: clone size, V gene, J gene, D gene, CDR3 length, CDR3 DNA, CDR3 protein. A D gene is named only where the DNA matches it firmly. Expanded clones get a size class; other rows say once, few or many, or leave the size out.

abundance: .
v_gene: TRBV5-1
j_gene: TRBJ1-2
d_gene: TRBD1
len: 15
CDR3nt: TGCGCCAGCAGCTCACAGGGGGTGTCTAACTATGGCTACACCTTC
CDR3aa: CASSSQGVSNYGYTF

abundance: .
v_gene: TRBV27
j_gene: TRBJ1-3
d_gene: .
len: 14
CDR3nt: TGTGCCAGCAGTCAAAACATACAGGGTAGGCTGTTGGTATTT
CDR3aa: CASSQNIQGRLLVF

abundance: .
v_gene: TRBV29-1
j_gene: TRBJ1-2
d_gene: TRBD1
len: 14
CDR3nt: TGCAGCGTTGCGGGGACAGGATGGGGCTATGGCTACACCTTC
CDR3aa: CSVAGTGWGYGYTF

abundance: .
v_gene: TRBV28
j_gene: TRBJ1-1
d_gene: .
len: 15
CDR3nt: TGTGCCAGCAGTTTATCCGGCCCCCCTGAGGATGAAGCTTTCTTT
CDR3aa: CASSLSGPPEDEAFF

abundance: .
v_gene: TRBV5-1
j_gene: TRBJ1-2
d_gene: .
len: 14
CDR3nt: TGCGCCAGCAGCTTGGGACCGGATTACTATGGCTACACCTTC
CDR3aa: CASSLGPDYYGYTF

abundance: .
v_gene: TRBV6-5
j_gene: TRBJ2-7
d_gene: .
len: 13
CDR3nt: TGTGCCAGCAGCAGGCAGGCGAACGGGGAGCAGTACTTC
CDR3aa: CASSRQANGEQYF

abundance: .
v_gene: TRBV10-3
j_gene: TRBJ2-7
d_gene: TRBD2
len: 14
CDR3nt: TGTGCCATCAAAAAGGGACTAGCGGACTACGAGCAGTACTTC
CDR3aa: CAIKKGLADYEQYF

abundance: .
v_gene: TRBV7-2
j_gene: TRBJ2-3
d_gene: .
len: 15
CDR3nt: TGTGCCAGCAGCTTAGGGAACAGGAATGTAGATACGCAGTATTTT
CDR3aa: CASSLGNRNVDTQYF

abundance: few
v_gene: TRBV7-2
j_gene: TRBJ1-6
d_gene: .
len: 14
CDR3nt: TGTGCCAGCAGCTTAGAATTTAGGGGTTCACCCCTCCACTTT
CDR3aa: CASSLEFRGSPLHF

abundance: once
v_gene: TRBV18
j_gene: TRBJ1-2
d_gene: .
len: 13
CDR3nt: TGTGCCAGCTCACCTCAGGGCATGAATGGCTACACCTTC
CDR3aa: CASSPQGMNGYTF

abundance: few
v_gene: TRBV18
j_gene: TRBJ1-5
d_gene: .
len: 13
CDR3nt: TGTGCCAGCTCACGACAATTTAATCAGCCCCAGCATTTT
CDR3aa: CASSRQFNQPQHF

abundance: .
v_gene: TRBV25-1
j_gene: TRBJ1-1
d_gene: .
len: 14
CDR3nt: TGTGCCAGCAGTGGAGGACAGTCGAACACTGAAGCTTTCTTT
CDR3aa: CASSGGQSNTEAFF

abundance: .
v_gene: TRBV5-4
j_gene: TRBJ1-3
d_gene: .
len: 17
CDR3nt: TGTGCCAGCAGCTTGACAGGGCGCCTTCTCTCTGGAAACACCATATATTTT
CDR3aa: CASSLTGRLLSGNTIYF

abundance: .
v_gene: TRBV18
j_gene: TRBJ2-2
d_gene: .
len: 17
CDR3nt: TGTGCCAGCTCACCAGCAGGTCAGGCTATCACACCGGGGGAGCTGTTTTTT
CDR3aa: CASSPAGQAITPGELFF

abundance: .
v_gene: TRBV28
j_gene: TRBJ1-3
d_gene: .
len: 14
CDR3nt: TGTGCCAGCAGTTTGAGGGGGGGGGCGCACACCATATATTTT
CDR3aa: CASSLRGGAHTIYF

abundance: .
v_gene: TRBV6-5
j_gene: TRBJ1-1
d_gene: TRBD1
len: 14
CDR3nt: TGTGCCAGCAGTCGGACAGGGGGGAGAGCTGAAGCTTTCTTT
CDR3aa: CASSRTGGRAEAFF

abundance: .
v_gene: TRBV30
j_gene: TRBJ2-6
d_gene: .
len: 15
CDR3nt: TGTGCCTGGAGAGTCGGGGGCTCCGGGGCCAACGTCCTGACTTTC
CDR3aa: CAWRVGGSGANVLTF

abundance: .
v_gene: TRBV27
j_gene: TRBJ2-7
d_gene: TRBD1
len: 14
CDR3nt: TGTGCCAGCAGTTTACAGGGGGCTCACTACGAGCAGTACTTC
CDR3aa: CASSLQGAHYEQYF

abundance: few
v_gene: TRBV19
j_gene: TRBJ1-4
d_gene: TRBD1
len: 15
CDR3nt: TGTGCCAGTTCCGACAGGGGAGCAACTAATGAAAAACTGTTTTTT
CDR3aa: CASSDRGATNEKLFF

abundance: .
v_gene: TRBV9
j_gene: TRBJ1-5
d_gene: .
len: 20
CDR3nt: TGTGCCAGCAGCGTAGGGTTCAGAGAGACATCAGGGGAGAGCAATCAGCCCCAGCATTTT
CDR3aa: CASSVGFRETSGESNQPQHF

abundance: .
v_gene: TRBV19
j_gene: TRBJ1-2
d_gene: .
len: 13
CDR3nt: TGTGCCAGTTATAGTTTCGAGAACTATGGCTACACCTTC
CDR3aa: CASYSFENYGYTF

abundance: few
v_gene: TRBV7-2
j_gene: TRBJ2-6
d_gene: .
len: 18
CDR3nt: TGTGCCAGCAGCTTAGTACTGCAGGGTAGCTCTGGGGCCAACGTCCTGACTTTC
CDR3aa: CASSLVLQGSSGANVLTF

abundance: .
v_gene: TRBV29-1
j_gene: TRBJ1-2
d_gene: TRBD1
len: 15
CDR3nt: TGCAGCGCCCAGACAGGGGGCCGAGGGGACTATGGCTACACCTTC
CDR3aa: CSAQTGGRGDYGYTF

abundance: .
v_gene: TRBV2
j_gene: TRBJ2-5
d_gene: .
len: 14
CDR3nt: TGTGCCAGCAGTGAATTAAACGGGGTGGGGACCCAGTACTTC
CDR3aa: CASSELNGVGTQYF

abundance: .
v_gene: TRBV5-1
j_gene: TRBJ2-3
d_gene: TRBD2
len: 15
CDR3nt: TGCGCCAGCACCAGACTAGCGGGGGCCTCGGATACGCAGTATTTT
CDR3aa: CASTRLAGASDTQYF

abundance: .
v_gene: TRBV28
j_gene: TRBJ1-1
d_gene: .
len: 12
CDR3nt: TGTGCCAGCAGTTTATTGACCACTGAAGCTTTCTTT
CDR3aa: CASSLLTTEAFF

abundance: .
v_gene: TRBV28
j_gene: TRBJ1-5
d_gene: .
len: 18
CDR3nt: TGTGCCAGCAGCCCCCCCCTGTATAGTACAGGAAGCAATCAGCCCCAGCATTTT
CDR3aa: CASSPPLYSTGSNQPQHF

abundance: few
v_gene: TRBV7-9
j_gene: TRBJ1-1
d_gene: TRBD1
len: 14
CDR3nt: TGTGCCAGCAGCCTTACAGGGGCGAGGACTGAAGCTTTCTTT
CDR3aa: CASSLTGARTEAFF

abundance: .
v_gene: TRBV11-2
j_gene: TRBJ2-1
d_gene: TRBD2
len: 15
CDR3nt: TGTGCCAGCAGCATATTAGCGGGGGCCTACAATGAGCAGTTCTTC
CDR3aa: CASSILAGAYNEQFF

abundance: few
v_gene: TRBV5-1
j_gene: TRBJ1-6
d_gene: .
len: 16
CDR3nt: TGCGCCAGCAGCGAGGGGGGTGGGCGCCAAAATTCACCCCTCCACTTT
CDR3aa: CASSEGGGRQNSPLHF

abundance: once
v_gene: TRBV6-5
j_gene: TRBJ1-1
d_gene: .
len: 13
CDR3nt: TGTGCCAGCAGTTACCAGGGGTATACTGAAGCTTTCTTT
CDR3aa: CASSYQGYTEAFF

abundance: .
v_gene: TRBV12-1
j_gene: TRBJ1-6
d_gene: .
len: 15
CDR3nt: TGTGCCAGCAGCTTTGGGACAGGAGGGAATTCACCCCTCCACTTT
CDR3aa: CASSFGTGGNSPLHF